This T cell receptor beta chain derives from a study of blood T cells in healthy people across ages. General study findings and limits: Leaving the PBMCs unsorted stopped any conclusive comparison of naive versus antigen-experienced cells. With donor CMV status unknown, expanded clonotype changes were possibly confounded.

PCR was performed a second time for about 7 to 11 cycles using a sample-barcoded 5' primer and a J-beta primer mix. With 12 random nucleotides, a template-switch adaptor tagged each individual cDNA molecule. In TCRdb, the 5' RACE reads were re-called with MiXCR into one record per CDR3 protein. Here the sample spans 1,800,000 or so distinct CDR3 sequences, about two fifths being singletons. On this clonotype itself: Its antigen is undetermined.

Total RNA, at least 5 micrograms per sample, was extracted from PBMCs. V dropped 0 bases and J dropped 1 base, with 10 bases sitting between them. The CDR3 runs to 15 residues. CDR1 and CDR2 (germline): MNHEY, SMNVEV (reference sequence). The chain employs TRBV27 and TRBJ2-7; D might be TRBD1 (6 bases). The source material was blood. This receptor was taken from a human donor in good health. CDR3 region: CASSLSWQGSYEQYF. The CDR3 DNA reads TGTGCCAGCAGTTTATCGTGGCAGGGGTCCTACGAGCAGTACTTC.